These 23 T cell receptor beta chains were sequenced from one sample in a study of shared clonotypes between healthy human individuals. Using immunoSEQ multiplex PCR, the repertoire was profiled, and TCRdb retains in-frame clones only, with some absent. The repertoire holds 2 million to 2.5 million clones, approximately 90% seen once, with 0.37% in the top ten. Sequencing used naive CD4+ T cells from PBMCs. Subset given: CD45RA+ positively selected. These receptors originate from a man aged 18 to 30 in good health. Some clones in this sample may be carry-over from other donors' samples.

This clone was recorded only once. The rearrangement links TRBV27 to TRBJ2-3; no definite D call. The V end was cut by 2 bases, the J end by 0 bases, with 15 bases between. The CDR3 is 17 amino acids. Germline CDR1 reads MNHEY; CDR2 reads SMNVEV (reference sequence). The CDR3 is CASSLTTPPPSTDTQYF. Written as DNA, the CDR3 is TGTGCCAGCAGTTTAACGACACCTCCTCCTAGCACAGATACGCAGTATTTT.

V and J are TRBV7-3 and TRBJ2-1; possibly TRBD2 for D (6 bases). From germline, CDR1 is SGHTA and CDR2 FQGTGA. Trimming removed 5 bases at V and 0 bases at J, with 14 bases between. This CDR3 contains 16 residues. This chain's CDR3 is CASSPRDFYSYNEQFF. CDR3 nucleotides: TGTGCCAGCAGCCCCCGGGACTTCTACTCCTACAATGAGCAGTTCTTC.

In the case of this clone: This sample also contains other DNA sequences that code for the same CDR3. The V and J genes are TRBV4-1 and TRBJ2-7, with TRBD1 matching 8 bases. The V gene's germline CDR1 is MGHRA and CDR2 YSYEKL. With V trimmed by 6 bases and J by 0 bases, 4 bases remained unmatched. CDR3 length equals 14 residues. The CDR3 loop is CASRSDRGSYEQYF. CDR3 coding DNA: TGCGCCAGCAGGAGCGACAGGGGCTCCTACGAGCAGTACTTC.

V gene TRBV10-3 combines with J gene TRBJ2-7, with D hard to call. V lost 2 bases and J 0 bases, leaving 5 bases between the germline ends. This CDR3 contains 13 residues. Germline V gives CDR1 ENHRY, CDR2 SYGVKD. The CDR3 region has the DNA TGTGCCATCAGTGAGGGAACCTCCTACGAGCAGTACTTC. This gives the protein CAISEGTSYEQYF.

CDR3 DNA sequence: TGTGCCTGGAGTGTGCGTAGGGGGCGCTTCTACGAGCAGTACTTC. It translates to CAWSVRRGRFYEQYF. V is TRBV30 and J is TRBJ2-7, with 7 bases identical to TRBD1. Germline V gene sequence: CDR1 GTSNPN, CDR2 SVGIG (reference sequence). Unmatched junction bases numbered 8, after V lost 0 bases and J lost 3 bases. The CDR3 has 15 amino acids.

Concerning this clone: Other nucleotide sequences in the sample specify the same CDR3. The chain carries TRBV7-9 and TRBJ1-1; D is unresolved. This CDR3 contains 13 residues. CDR1 is SEHNR, CDR2 FQNEAQ, per germline (reference sequence). V lost 5 bases to trimming and J lost 0 bases, with 7 bases between them. CDR3: CASSLAMNTEAFF. DNA of the CDR3: TGTGCCAGCAGCCTCGCGATGAACACTGAAGCTTTCTTT.

This sequence joins TRBV19 and TRBJ2-1; 7 nucleotides agree with TRBD2. From germline, CDR1 is LNHDA and CDR2 SQIVND (reference sequence). The CDR3 spans 14 residues. V gave up 9 bases and J gave up 5 bases; unmatched junction bases: 10. The CDR3 protein is CASNRDYSNNEQFF. The CDR3 nucleotides read TGTGCCAGCAACCGGGACTACAGTAACAATGAGCAGTTCTTC.

This rearrangement joins TRBV16 to TRBJ2-7; D not certain. The CDR3 is made up of 13 amino acids. Germline assignment: CDR1 KGHSY and CDR2 FQNENV. Between the trimmed V and J ends, which lost 5 bases and 3 bases, there was a span of 11 bases. In nucleotides, the CDR3 is TGTGCCAGCAGCAGCCCATGGGTCTACGAGCAGTACTTC. This encodes CASSSPWVYEQYF.

The rearrangement joins TRBV18 to TRBJ2-7, with D possibly matching TRBD1 (5 bases). The germline V gene encodes CDR1 KGHSH and CDR2 LQKENI. V lost 3 bases, J lost 5 bases, and 17 bases lay in between. The CDR3 loop spans 15 amino acids. In nucleotides, the CDR3 is TGTGCCAGCTCACCCCCCTCCCGCGGCAGGGACGAGCAGTACTTC. Translating it yields CASSPPSRGRDEQYF.

The rearrangement uses TRBV15 and TRBJ2-2; 10 bases fit TRBD2. Unmatched junction bases numbered 14, after V lost 3 bases and J lost 1 base. The germline gives CDR1 LNHNV, CDR2 YYDKDF (reference sequence). The CDR3 is 20 residues long. The CDR3 bases are TGTGCCACCAGCAGCACAGCTTTACCGACTAGCGGGTTGAACACCGGGGAGCTGTTTTTT. This translates into CATSSTALPTSGLNTGELFF.

This clone is a singleton in its sample. The chain recombines TRBV5-1 with TRBJ1-2; 11 bases agree with TRBD1. Germline assignment: CDR1 SGHRS and CDR2 YFSETQ. V lost 7 bases to trimming and J lost 3 bases; unmatched junction nucleotides: 5. This CDR3 contains 14 residues. As DNA, the CDR3 is TGCGCCAGCGGACAGGGGGCGATACACTATGGCTACACCTTC. Translating gives CASGQGAIHYGYTF.

The chain couples TRBV5-4 to TRBJ2-7; TRBD2 agrees at 8 bases. The germline CDR1 and CDR2 sequences are SGHNT and YYREEE (reference sequence). After removal of 0 bases from V and 5 bases from J, the junction contained 4 bases not matched to a gene. The CDR3 is 14 residues long. The CDR3 DNA is TGTGCCAGCAGCTTGGCGGGAGGGCGTAACGAGCAGTACTTC. It is translated as CASSLAGGRNEQYF.

The chain recombines TRBV2 with TRBJ2-3, with D perhaps matching TRBD2 (6 bases). From germline, CDR1 is SNHLY and CDR2 FYNNEI. V lost 8 bases, J lost 8 bases, and 14 bases lay in between. The CDR3 runs 12 residues. As DNA, the CDR3 is TGTGCCAGCCGCGGGACCCCACTTACGCAGTATTTT. It specifies CASRGTPLTQYF.

The chain uses TRBV5-1 and TRBJ2-2; 7 bases map to TRBD2. The V gene end was trimmed by 7 bases and the J gene end by 3 bases; junction bases not matched to a gene: 12. The CDR3 covers 16 residues. Germline V gives CDR1 SGHRS, CDR2 YFSETQ. The CDR3 region has the DNA TGCGCCAGCGTCCCGGGGGGTGTCGGGGACACCGGGGAGCTGTTTTTT. Amino acids: CASVPGGVGDTGELFF.

This sequence joins TRBV6-6 and TRBJ2-5; 12 bases map to TRBD1. V shed 6 bases, J shed 4 bases, and the junction held 9 bases outside the gene matches. The CDR3 covers 16 residues. Germline lookup yields CDR1 MNHNY and CDR2 SVGAGI (reference sequence). The CDR3 nucleotides are TGTGCCAGCAGCCCCGGGACAGGGGGCATCGGAGAGACCCAGTACTTC. This codes for CASSPGTGGIGETQYF.

The gene calls are TRBV28 and TRBJ2-5; maybe TRBD1 (6 bases). V was cut by 7 bases and J by 5 bases, with 17 bases left in between. The CDR3 contains 14 residues. The germline CDR1 and CDR2 sequences are MDHEN and SYDVKM. The CDR3 is CASIEGVTGETQYF. The CDR3 nucleotides are TGTGCCAGCATTGAGGGGGTGACTGGTGAGACCCAGTACTTC.

The V and J genes are TRBV30 and TRBJ2-3; D is undetermined. The germline V gene encodes CDR1 GTSNPN and CDR2 SVGIG (reference sequence). The CDR3 runs 14 residues. V lost 4 bases and J lost 2, with 13 bases in between. This CDR3 reads CAWTGLILTDTQYF. The CDR3 DNA follows: TGTGCCTGGACTGGGCTAATACTCACAGATACGCAGTATTTT.

Remarks on this clone: Within the sample, other DNA sequences also encode this same CDR3. J is TRBJ2-3 and V is TRBV5-1; no definite D call. This CDR3 contains 14 residues. V was pared by 1 base and J by 2 bases, with 8 bases between. The germline V gene encodes CDR1 SGHRS and CDR2 YFSETQ. Here the CDR3 DNA reads TGCGCCAGCAGCTTGCAGGCTTCCACAGATACGCAGTATTTT. Protein: CASSLQASTDTQYF.

This sequence joins TRBV19 and TRBJ2-2; D not certain. Trimming took 5 bases from V and 5 from J, leaving 12 bases between them. CDR1 is LNHDA, CDR2 SQIVND, per germline (reference sequence). The CDR3 totals 14 residues. CDR3 loop: CASSRYARTGELFF. CDR3 sequence (DNA): TGTGCCAGTAGTCGGTACGCTAGAACCGGGGAGCTGTTTTTT.

V is TRBV28 and J is TRBJ2-7, with D unclear. Germline V gene data show CDR1 as MDHEN and CDR2 as SYDVKM. The CDR3 sequence is 13 residues long. V lost 5 bases, J lost 0 bases, and 8 bases lay in between. CDR3 DNA sequence: TGTGCCAGCAGTCCCTGGGCCTCCTACGAGCAGTACTTC. It is translated as CASSPWASYEQYF.

V and J are TRBV21-1 and TRBJ2-2; the table's D call, TRBD1, has no DNA check behind it. TRBV21-1 is an annotated pseudogene. CDR3 size: 17 residues. CDR3 bases: TGTGCCAGCAGCAAAGCGCTTGGTGTCCAGGACACCGGGGAGCTGTTTTTT. Translation gives CASSKALGVQDTGELFF.

This chain links TRBV7-9 with TRBJ1-4, with D maybe TRBD1 (5 bases). Germline V CDR1 and CDR2: SEHNR, FQNEAQ (reference sequence). The V end lost 2 bases, the J end lost 7 bases, and 11 bases lay between the germline ends. The CDR3 is 14 residues long. The CDR3 loop is CASSLIRVGEKLFF. DNA for the CDR3: TGTGCCAGCAGCTTAATCAGGGTCGGTGAAAAACTGTTTTTT. Complete variable domain (other parts from reference TRBV7-9 and TRBJ1-4): DTGVSQNPRHKITKRGQNVTFRCDPISEHNRLYWYRQTLGQGPEFLTYFQNEAQLEKSRLLSDRFSAERPKGSFSTLEIQRTEQGDSAMYLCASSLIRVGEKLFFGSGTQLSVL.

In the case of this clone: Distinct nucleotide sequences in the sample also encode this CDR3. The chain couples TRBV5-1 to TRBJ2-3, with a tentative D call TRBD2 (6 bases). This CDR3 spans 16 amino acids. V was cut by 0 bases and J by 0 bases, with 11 bases left in between. Germline CDR1 and CDR2: SGHRS and YFSETQ. The CDR3 bases are TGCGCCAGCAGCTTGGGGTTAGCGGCGAGCACAGATACGCAGTATTTT. Its translation: CASSLGLAASTDTQYF.